A selection of T cell receptor beta chains follows, all from one sample in a study of T cells in Graves' hyperthyroidism and ophthalmopathy. TCRdb analysed the multiplex PCR reads with MiXCR anew, one entry per CDR3 protein. Of 550,000 to 800,000 distinct CDR3 sequences in the sample, 17% are singletons; the top ten hold about 16%. The sequencing input was blood. These receptors came from a man aged 50-59 years with Graves' hyperthyroidism. Both conserved end residues are part of each CDR3. A D gene is named only where the DNA matches it firmly. For some rows the clone size is stated as once, few or many, or as a class when expanded; others skip it.

v_call: TRBV7-9
clone_size: many
d_call: .
j_call: TRBJ2-3
cdr3_nt: TGTGCCAGCAGCTTAGGCCTGTTTAGCACAGATACGCAGTATTTT
cdr3_aa: CASSLGLFSTDTQYF

v_call: TRBV14
clone_size: few
d_call: .
j_call: TRBJ2-3
cdr3_nt: TGTGCCAGCAGCCAAGATCTTAACAGTAATACGCAGTATTTT
cdr3_aa: CASSQDLNSNTQYF

v_call: TRBV15
clone_size: many
d_call: .
j_call: TRBJ2-7
cdr3_nt: TGTGCCACCAGCGAAGGATCTGGGGTTTCCTACGAGCAGTACTTC
cdr3_aa: CATSEGSGVSYEQYF

v_call: TRBV19
clone_size: .
d_call: TRBD2
j_call: TRBJ2-7
cdr3_nt: TGTGCCAGTAGTCACTTAGCGGGAGTGATCGAGCAGTACTTC
cdr3_aa: CASSHLAGVIEQYF

v_call: TRBV27
clone_size: many
d_call: TRBD2
j_call: TRBJ2-7
cdr3_nt: TGTGCCAGCAGTAGAAGGACTAGTCGGTCGTGGGGGGAATCCTACGAGCAGTACTTC
cdr3_aa: CASSRRTSRSWGESYEQYF

v_call: TRBV5-1
clone_size: many
d_call: .
j_call: TRBJ2-3
cdr3_nt: TGCGCCAGCAGCTTTCAGGGTACAACAGATACGCAGTATTTT
cdr3_aa: CASSFQGTTDTQYF

v_call: TRBV3-1
clone_size: .
d_call: .
j_call: TRBJ1-1
cdr3_nt: TGTGCCAGCAGCCAAGGCGGGGCGGGAAACACTGAAGCTTTCTTT
cdr3_aa: CASSQGGAGNTEAFF

v_call: TRBV10-3
clone_size: .
d_call: TRBD2
j_call: TRBJ2-1
cdr3_nt: TGTGCCACATCAGCCTCCACTAGCGGACACAATGAGCAGTTCTTC
cdr3_aa: CATSASTSGHNEQFF

v_call: TRBV7-2
clone_size: many
d_call: .
j_call: TRBJ2-3
cdr3_nt: TGTGCCAGCAGCTTAGTCCCCCGGTCCACAGATACGCAGTATTTT
cdr3_aa: CASSLVPRSTDTQYF

v_call: TRBV5-1
clone_size: .
d_call: .
j_call: TRBJ2-3
cdr3_nt: TGCGCCAGCAGCTTGACTAGCTGGAGTACAGATACGCAGTATTTT
cdr3_aa: CASSLTSWSTDTQYF

v_call: TRBV10-3
clone_size: many
d_call: TRBD1
j_call: TRBJ2-3
cdr3_nt: TGTGCCATCAGTACAGGGGCTAGGGCAGATACGCAGTATTTT
cdr3_aa: CAISTGARADTQYF

v_call: TRBV7-9
clone_size: .
d_call: .
j_call: TRBJ2-1
cdr3_nt: TGTGCCAGCAGCACAACGCTCGCGGTTCCTAGCTCCTACAATGAGCAGTTCTTC
cdr3_aa: CASSTTLAVPSSYNEQFF

v_call: TRBV7-2
clone_size: few
d_call: .
j_call: TRBJ1-1
cdr3_nt: TGTGCCAGCAGCTCGTCCCCGAGCTACACTGAAGCTTTCTTT
cdr3_aa: CASSSSPSYTEAFF

v_call: TRBV5-1
clone_size: .
d_call: TRBD2
j_call: TRBJ2-5
cdr3_nt: TGCGCCAGCAGCTTGGGCGTGGGACTAGCGGGAGGATCGGCAGAGACCCAGTACTTC
cdr3_aa: CASSLGVGLAGGSAETQYF

v_call: TRBV20-1
clone_size: .
d_call: TRBD2
j_call: TRBJ2-1
cdr3_nt: TGCAGTGCTAGAGATATTTCGGTAGGGACTAGCGTTAATGAGCAGTTCTTC
cdr3_aa: CSARDISVGTSVNEQFF

v_call: TRBV28
clone_size: many
d_call: TRBD1
j_call: TRBJ1-2
cdr3_nt: TGTGCCAGCAGTTATGCAACAGGGGTATTCTATGGCTACACCTTC
cdr3_aa: CASSYATGVFYGYTF

v_call: TRBV6-9
clone_size: .
d_call: TRBD1
j_call: TRBJ2-7
cdr3_nt: TGTGCCAGCAGTTACCCAGAACTGGGACAGGGTCCCTACGAGCAGTACTTC
cdr3_aa: CASSYPELGQGPYEQYF

v_call: TRBV4-1
clone_size: few
d_call: .
j_call: TRBJ2-3
cdr3_nt: TGCGCCAGCAGCCAAGGGTATGCGCAGTATTTT
cdr3_aa: CASSQGYAQYF

v_call: TRBV20-1
clone_size: many
d_call: .
j_call: TRBJ2-7
cdr3_nt: TGCAGTGCTAGGGAAGGGTCAGACTTCTACGAGCAGTACTTC
cdr3_aa: CSAREGSDFYEQYF

v_call: TRBV6-1
clone_size: .
d_call: TRBD1
j_call: TRBJ1-1
cdr3_nt: TGTGCCAGCAAAACAGGGGGTTGGACTGAAGCTTTCTTT
cdr3_aa: CASKTGGWTEAFF

v_call: TRBV25-1
clone_size: few
d_call: .
j_call: TRBJ1-2
cdr3_nt: TGTGCCAGCAGTTGGGAGGGCGCCTATGGCTACACCTTC
cdr3_aa: CASSWEGAYGYTF

v_call: TRBV7-6
clone_size: few
d_call: .
j_call: TRBJ2-3
cdr3_nt: TGTGCCAGCAGCCATGGGCCTAACGGGGCTGCACGGGATACGCAGTATTTT
cdr3_aa: CASSHGPNGAARDTQYF

v_call: TRBV18
clone_size: many
d_call: TRBD1
j_call: TRBJ2-5
cdr3_nt: TGTGCCAGCTCACCACCGACAGGGGAGGAGACCCAGTACTTC
cdr3_aa: CASSPPTGEETQYF

v_call: TRBV28
clone_size: many
d_call: TRBD1
j_call: TRBJ1-1
cdr3_nt: TGTGCCAGCAGTCCCCGGACAGGGTTAGACGCTTTCTTT
cdr3_aa: CASSPRTGLDAFF

v_call: TRBV7-8
clone_size: many
d_call: .
j_call: TRBJ1-1
cdr3_nt: TGTGCCAGCAGCGTGACAGGAGGTGCTTTCTTT
cdr3_aa: CASSVTGGAFF

v_call: TRBV29-1
clone_size: many
d_call: .
j_call: TRBJ1-2
cdr3_nt: TGCAGCGTGAAGGGAGAACTCTATGGCTACACCTTC
cdr3_aa: CSVKGELYGYTF

v_call: TRBV6-6
clone_size: .
d_call: .
j_call: TRBJ1-5
cdr3_nt: TGTGCCAGCAGTTACGTCCACGACCAGCCCCAGCATTTT
cdr3_aa: CASSYVHDQPQHF

v_call: TRBV7-9
clone_size: many
d_call: TRBD2
j_call: TRBJ2-1
cdr3_nt: TGTGCCAGCAGCTTAGGACTAGCGGGCACATGGCGCTCCTACAATGAGCAGTTCTTC
cdr3_aa: CASSLGLAGTWRSYNEQFF

v_call: TRBV7-2
clone_size: few
d_call: TRBD2
j_call: TRBJ2-2
cdr3_nt: TGTGCCAGCAGCTTAGACTTTTACCCCGCCGTTGGACTAGCGGTAAACACCGGGGAGCTGTTTTTT
cdr3_aa: CASSLDFYPAVGLAVNTGELFF

v_call: TRBV13
clone_size: .
d_call: .
j_call: TRBJ1-1
cdr3_nt: TGTGCCAGCAGCTTACGGGCCCCCGGCGGAGCTTTCTTT
cdr3_aa: CASSLRAPGGAFF

v_call: TRBV5-6
clone_size: few
d_call: .
j_call: TRBJ2-7
cdr3_nt: TGTGCCAGCAGCTTGGAATCGAAGGCGTACTACGAGCAGTACTTC
cdr3_aa: CASSLESKAYYEQYF

v_call: TRBV6-5
clone_size: .
d_call: TRBD1
j_call: TRBJ1-2
cdr3_nt: TGTGCCAGCAGAGGGACAGCCGTTCTCTATGGCTACACCTTC
cdr3_aa: CASRGTAVLYGYTF

v_call: TRBV11-1
clone_size: many
d_call: .
j_call: TRBJ2-5
cdr3_nt: TGTGCCAGCAGCTTAAGTGGAGAGACCCAGTACTTC
cdr3_aa: CASSLSGETQYF

v_call: TRBV7-9
clone_size: few
d_call: .
j_call: TRBJ2-1
cdr3_nt: TGTGCCAGCGGAAGAAACAATGAGCAGTTCTTC
cdr3_aa: CASGRNNEQFF

v_call: TRBV2
clone_size: many
d_call: .
j_call: TRBJ2-1
cdr3_nt: TGTGCCAGCAGCCAAGGACAATACAATGAGCAGTTCTTC
cdr3_aa: CASSQGQYNEQFF

v_call: TRBV2
clone_size: many
d_call: TRBD1
j_call: TRBJ1-5
cdr3_nt: TGTGCCAGCAGTGGCGACAGGGCGGGATCGCCCCAGCATTTT
cdr3_aa: CASSGDRAGSPQHF

v_call: TRBV2
clone_size: .
d_call: .
j_call: TRBJ2-1
cdr3_nt: TGTGCCAGCCAGGGAGGATACAATGAGCAGTTCTTC
cdr3_aa: CASQGGYNEQFF

v_call: TRBV5-1
clone_size: once
d_call: TRBD2
j_call: TRBJ2-1
cdr3_nt: TGCGCCAGCAGCTTGGAATCTAGCGGGAGATACAATGAGCAGTTCTTC
cdr3_aa: CASSLESSGRYNEQFF

v_call: TRBV30
clone_size: many
d_call: .
j_call: TRBJ1-5
cdr3_nt: TGTGCCTGGAGCGGACTTAGCAATCAGCCCCAGCATTTT
cdr3_aa: CAWSGLSNQPQHF

v_call: TRBV12-3/TRBV12-4
clone_size: many
d_call: TRBD2
j_call: TRBJ2-3
cdr3_nt: TGTGCCAGCAGTTTACTAGCGGGAGGAGATACGCAGTATTTT
cdr3_aa: CASSLLAGGDTQYF

v_call: TRBV9
clone_size: many
d_call: TRBD2
j_call: TRBJ2-1
cdr3_nt: TGTGCCAGCAGCGTAGCTTGGACTAGCGGATTAAATGAGCAGTTCTTC
cdr3_aa: CASSVAWTSGLNEQFF

v_call: TRBV4-3
clone_size: few
d_call: TRBD1
j_call: TRBJ1-6
cdr3_nt: TGCACCAGCAGCCAAGGGGACAGCTATTCACCCCTCCACTTT
cdr3_aa: CTSSQGDSYSPLHF

v_call: TRBV30
clone_size: many
d_call: .
j_call: TRBJ2-7
cdr3_nt: TGTGCCTGGAGTGTACTTTGGGACCAAAGCCACGAGCAGTACTTC
cdr3_aa: CAWSVLWDQSHEQYF

v_call: TRBV27
clone_size: many
d_call: TRBD1
j_call: TRBJ1-6
cdr3_nt: TGTGCCAGCAGCCATGGACAGGGAGGGGGGTATAATTCACCCCTCCACTTT
cdr3_aa: CASSHGQGGGYNSPLHF

v_call: TRBV6-1
clone_size: few
d_call: .
j_call: TRBJ2-1
cdr3_nt: TGTGCCAGCACCCGACGGGGAGAAGGTGCTGATGAGCAGTTCTTC
cdr3_aa: CASTRRGEGADEQFF

v_call: TRBV28
clone_size: many
d_call: .
j_call: TRBJ1-2
cdr3_nt: TGTGCCAGCACCGACAGACTCAGCTACACCTTC
cdr3_aa: CASTDRLSYTF

v_call: TRBV2
clone_size: many
d_call: TRBD1
j_call: TRBJ2-2
cdr3_nt: TGTGCCAGCAGTGAGGGACAGGGCCCCGGGGAGCTGTTTTTT
cdr3_aa: CASSEGQGPGELFF

v_call: TRBV10-2
clone_size: few
d_call: .
j_call: TRBJ1-4
cdr3_nt: TGCGCCAGCAGTGAGATCCCTAAAGATGAAAAACTGTTTTTT
cdr3_aa: CASSEIPKDEKLFF

v_call: TRBV28
clone_size: few
d_call: .
j_call: TRBJ1-5
cdr3_nt: TGTGCCAGCAGTTTAAAGGGCGCGGGCAATCAGCCCCAGCATTTT
cdr3_aa: CASSLKGAGNQPQHF

v_call: TRBV27
clone_size: few
d_call: TRBD1
j_call: TRBJ2-1
cdr3_nt: TGTGCCAGCAGTTCCAGGGGACAGGGGAACCACAATGAGCAGTTCTTC
cdr3_aa: CASSSRGQGNHNEQFF

v_call: TRBV7-2
clone_size: many
d_call: TRBD1
j_call: TRBJ1-2
cdr3_nt: TGTGCCAGCAGCTGGGGATGGGGACAGGCCACCCGGGACTATGGCTACACCTTC
cdr3_aa: CASSWGWGQATRDYGYTF

v_call: TRBV11-1
clone_size: .
d_call: TRBD1
j_call: TRBJ1-2
cdr3_nt: TGTGCCAGCAGTTCGACAGGGGCATCCACACCTATTAACTATGGCTACACCTTC
cdr3_aa: CASSSTGASTPINYGYTF

v_call: TRBV2
clone_size: many
d_call: TRBD2
j_call: TRBJ2-1
cdr3_nt: TGTGCCAGCAGTGAAACTAGCGTTGAGCAGTTCTTC
cdr3_aa: CASSETSVEQFF

v_call: TRBV28
clone_size: many
d_call: .
j_call: TRBJ1-3
cdr3_nt: TGTGCCAGCAGTTCGTTGGACAGTGGAAACACCATATATTTT
cdr3_aa: CASSSLDSGNTIYF

v_call: TRBV2
clone_size: many
d_call: TRBD2
j_call: TRBJ2-6
cdr3_nt: TGTGCCAGCAGTTCGCTAGCGGGAGTATCTGGGGCCAACGTCCTGACTTTC
cdr3_aa: CASSSLAGVSGANVLTF

v_call: TRBV2
clone_size: many
d_call: .
j_call: TRBJ1-3
cdr3_nt: TGTGCCAGCAGTGGGGACTCTGGAAACACCATATATTTT
cdr3_aa: CASSGDSGNTIYF

v_call: TRBV7-8
clone_size: many
d_call: .
j_call: TRBJ1-1
cdr3_nt: TGTGCCAGCAGCTTTACCGATTTGAACACTGAAGCTTTCTTT
cdr3_aa: CASSFTDLNTEAFF

v_call: TRBV20-1
clone_size: .
d_call: .
j_call: TRBJ2-3
cdr3_nt: TGCTGTACAGATACGCAGTATTTT
cdr3_aa: CCTDTQYF

v_call: TRBV7-2
clone_size: many
d_call: .
j_call: TRBJ2-7
cdr3_nt: TGTGCCAGCAGTTCTTACACTGCCTACGAGCAGTACTTC
cdr3_aa: CASSSYTAYEQYF

v_call: TRBV29-1
clone_size: .
d_call: TRBD2
j_call: TRBJ2-3
cdr3_nt: TGCAGCGTTGAAGGGGGACTATTTATCGATACGCAGTATTTT
cdr3_aa: CSVEGGLFIDTQYF